This TCR beta chain was recorded in a study of T cells in Graves' hyperthyroidism and ophthalmopathy. Study-wide background: Any treatment followed the collection of peripheral blood at initial diagnosis.

Amplification targeted TCR beta CDR3 regions from RNA transcripts. With the HTBI primer set, the TCR CDR3 went through a first round of RT-PCR. MiXCR, run by TCRdb on the multiplex PCR reads, gives a single entry per CDR3 protein. The repertoire has about 350,000 distinct CDR3 sequences, about 15% of them found once; the top ten carry about a third. The J segment lost 6 bases and the V segment lost 4 bases, leaving 3 bases of the junction unmatched. This CDR3 contains 13 residues. Germline CDR1 MNHEY, CDR2 SMNVEV (reference sequence). Patients aged 18 to 65 had newly diagnosed hyperthyroidism lasting under 2 months. Fresh peripheral blood, about 9.9 ml, yielded the PBMCs. Study-wide points: Separation of ophthalmopathy from stable hyperthyroidism was achieved by a 13 V-J model.

This clonotype was recorded many times. The antigen is unknown. Sequencing used blood. This sequence joins TRBV27 and TRBJ2-4; 7 bases fit TRBD1. The source of this sequence is a young woman with Graves' hyperthyroidism that later progressed to Graves' ophthalmopathy. The CDR3 reads CASSSGDRNIQYF. CDR3 sequence (DNA): TGTGCCAGCAGTTCTGGGGACAGAAACATTCAGTACTTC.